These 14 T cell receptor beta chains share one sample of origin, sequenced in a study of T cell responses to AZD1222 COVID-19 vaccine. Here immunoSEQ multiplex PCR was the method, and the copy in TCRdb shows in-frame clones only, minus some. In the table there are around 180,000 clones, around nine tenths of which are singletons. Sequences were derived from peripheral blood, sampled on day 0 of AZD1222 vaccination. These receptors all come from an adult in good health.

The chain employs TRBV10-3 and TRBJ1-2, with D maybe TRBD1 (5 bases). The CDR3 contains 14 residues. Trimming left V 10 bases short and J 0 bases short, with 15 bases between. Germline CDR1 and CDR2: ENHRY and SYGVKD. This CDR3 is CATSLDTANYGYTF. In DNA form, the CDR3 reads TGTGCCACGTCCCTGGACACCGCTAACTATGGCTACACCTTC.

V is TRBV25-1 and J is TRBJ1-6; D remains unclear. The germline CDR1 and CDR2 sequences are MGHDK and SYGVNS. With 1 base removed from V and 7 bases from J, the gap between germline ends came to 14 bases. The CDR3 is 16 residues long. The CDR3, as DNA: TGTGCCAGCAGTGAATCAGTAGGTGTATGGAATTCACCCCTCCACTTT. Protein product: CASSESVGVWNSPLHF.

The CDR3 nucleotides are TGCGCCAGCAGTGAGTCGGTTCTAGCGGGGGACTCCTACAATGAGCAGTTCTTC. Translation: CASSESVLAGDSYNEQFF. The genes are TRBV10-1 and TRBJ2-1; 10 bases are a match to TRBD2. CDR3 length: 18 amino acids. Germline-derived CDR1 and CDR2 are WNHNN and SYGVQD (reference sequence). After removal of 0 bases from V and 0 bases from J, the junction contained 5 bases not matched to a gene.

The gene calls are TRBV19 and TRBJ2-7, with D perhaps matching TRBD2 (6 bases). CDR3 length: 15 amino acids. V lost 1 base and J 2 bases, leaving 12 bases between the germline ends. Germline V gives CDR1 LNHDA, CDR2 SQIVND (reference sequence). CDR3 protein: CASSIVGPGAYEQYF. CDR3 sequence (DNA): TGTGCCAGTAGTATAGTTGGGCCGGGGGCCTACGAGCAGTACTTC. Full variable domain (rest looked up from reference TRBV19 and TRBJ2-7): DGGITQSPKYLFRKEGQNVTLSCEQNLNHDAMYWYRQDPGQGLRLIYYSQIVNDFQKGDIAEGYSVSREKKESFPLTVTSAQKNPTAFYLCASSIVGPGAYEQYFGPGTRLTVT.

J is TRBJ2-7 and V is TRBV28, with D tentatively TRBD1 or TRBD2 (5 bases each). Germline V gene data show CDR1 as MDHEN and CDR2 as SYDVKM. Trimming shortened V by 2 bases and J by 7 bases, and 15 bases separated the two germline ends. This CDR3 has 14 amino acids. CDR3 in DNA: TGTGCCAGCAGTTTACCTCCCGGGACGTCGGAGCAGTACTTC. This translates into CASSLPPGTSEQYF.

CDR3 sequence (DNA): TGTGCCAGCAGTTCCACCACCGGGGAGCTGTTTTTT. It translates to CASSSTTGELFF. The chain combines TRBV6-6 with TRBJ2-2; D is ambiguous. Germline CDR1 and CDR2: MNHNY and SVGAGI (reference sequence). The CDR3 loop spans 12 amino acids. V lost 4 bases to trimming and J lost 4 bases, with 4 bases between them.

CDR3 DNA: TGCGCCAGCAGCCGCGGGACAGGGTCTGGAAACACCATATATTTT. Protein product: CASSRGTGSGNTIYF. The rearrangement joins TRBV10-1 to TRBJ1-3; 9 bases line up with TRBD1. The germline gives CDR1 WNHNN, CDR2 SYGVQD (reference sequence). V trimming: 6 bases; J trimming: 1 base; junction bases outside the gene matches: 4. The CDR3 has 15 amino acids.

This clone was seen just once. This chain joins TRBV10-1 and TRBJ2-3; TRBD2 matches 11 bases. The CDR3 loop spans 17 amino acids. V trimming: 0 bases; J trimming: 3 bases; junction bases outside the gene matches: 5. The germline V gene encodes CDR1 WNHNN and CDR2 SYGVQD (reference sequence). The CDR3 protein is CASSESRLAGKTDTQYF. CDR3 coding DNA: TGCGCCAGCAGTGAGTCCCGACTAGCGGGGAAGACAGATACGCAGTATTTT.

This sequence joins TRBV11-1 and TRBJ2-7; D uncertain. Per germline, CDR1 SGHAT and CDR2 FQDESV (reference sequence). This CDR3 has 12 residues. The germline V and J ends were trimmed by 5 bases and 1 base, with 6 bases remaining between them. CDR3 residues: CASSHGSYEQYF. CDR3 in DNA: TGTGCCAGCAGCCACGGGTCCTACGAGCAGTACTTC.

The rearrangement joins TRBV5-4 to TRBJ2-7; 8 bases fit TRBD1. The CDR3 has 15 amino acids. CDR1 is SGHNT, CDR2 YYREEE, per germline (reference sequence). Trimming cost V 5 bases and J 3 bases; bases outside gene matches: 10. For the CDR3, the DNA is TGTGCCAGCAGGTACGACAGGGGCGATCTCTACGAGCAGTACTTC. Protein: CASRYDRGDLYEQYF.

CDR3 in amino acids: CASSEDGRNYGYTF. The CDR3 DNA reads TGTGCCAGCAGTGAAGATGGTCGTAACTATGGCTACACCTTC. The genes are TRBV2 and TRBJ1-2; D unclear. Trimming left V 1 base short and J 1 base short, with 7 bases between. Per germline, CDR1 SNHLY and CDR2 FYNNEI. The CDR3 length is 14 residues. Supplemented by reference TRBV2 and TRBJ1-2, the full variable domain reads EPEVTQTPSHQVTQMGQEVILRCVPISNHLYFYWYRQILGQKVEFLVSFYNNEISEKSEIFDDQFSVERPDGSNFTLKIRSTKLEDSAMYFCASSEDGRNYGYTFGSGTRLTVV.

V gene TRBV5-6 combines with J gene TRBJ2-7; tentatively, D is TRBD1 or TRBD2 (6 bases each). Germline V CDR1 and CDR2: SGHDT, YYEEEE. The CDR3 extends over 15 amino acids. Trimming left V 1 base short and J 0 bases short, with 11 bases between. DNA of the CDR3: TGTGCCAGCAGCTTGTGGGGGGCAAGCTCCTACGAGCAGTACTTC. As protein: CASSLWGASSYEQYF.

V gene TRBV10-1 combines with J gene TRBJ2-3; 12 bases align to TRBD2. V was pared by 11 bases and J by 6 bases, with 12 bases of the junction left unmatched. The germline gives CDR1 WNHNN, CDR2 SYGVQD (reference sequence). The CDR3 runs to 15 residues. CDR3 in DNA: TGCGCCTCAGCCACGACTAGCGGGAGCAGCGATACGCAGTATTTT. Amino acid sequence: CASATTSGSSDTQYF.

The rearrangement links TRBV28 to TRBJ2-3; D unresolved. The V gene lost 7 bases and the J gene lost 7 bases, with 15 bases spanning the gap. Germline values: CDR1 MDHEN, CDR2 SYDVKM. The CDR3 loop spans 13 amino acids. The CDR3 nucleotides are TGTGCCAGCACCCCACTCGGTTCCAATACGCAGTATTTT. Protein product: CASTPLGSNTQYF.